A selection of T cell receptor beta chains follows, all from one sample in a study of T cells expressing NK-cell markers. No DNA is given; TCRdb re-called the 5' RACE reads and lists each CDR3 protein once. The sample has 500,000 to 700,000 distinct CDR3 sequences, and its top ten clones hold 3% to 4.5%. Sequenced: blood T cells: a sorted CD56 or NKG2C T cell subset, CD4+ or CD8+ T cells, or bulk PBMC T cells (not recorded which). The receptors shown here come from a young man in good health. CDR3s include the opening cysteine and the closing phenylalanine or tryptophan.

V,J,CDR3
TRBV15,TRBJ2-1,CATSSLGLGHNEQFF
TRBV2,TRBJ2-1,CASSPTSGQGNEQFF
TRBV12-3/TRBV12-4,TRBJ1-6,CASTRTGLLGSPLHF
TRBV27,TRBJ2-1,CASSLVSGSGNEQFF
TRBV4-3,TRBJ2-3,CASSQLRGAPEFGDTQYF
TRBV29-1,TRBJ2-7,CSARGHLTPYEQYF
TRBV11-2,TRBJ1-5,CASSSDREQPQHF
TRBV7-9,TRBJ2-5,CASSRRTSGDKETQYF
TRBV7-8,TRBJ2-5,CASSLPRQEGSGRPQETQYF
TRBV7-8,TRBJ1-3,CASSLSESGNTIYF
TRBV15,TRBJ1-1,CATSRETGFSTEAFF
TRBV12-3/TRBV12-4,TRBJ2-1,CASSSPRLAGAFRQFF
TRBV29-1,TRBJ2-5,CSVRSFGKETQYF
TRBV20-1,TRBJ1-1,CSAGHRNTEAFF
TRBV20-1,TRBJ2-7,CSARGAGQSSYEQYF
TRBV6-1,TRBJ2-2,CASRGRGNTGELFF
TRBV18,TRBJ2-1,CASSPATGLTYNEQFF
TRBV6-4,TRBJ2-6,CASRTILGNSLSGANVLTF
TRBV4-1,TRBJ1-1,CASSQESRRRTEAFF
TRBV12-3/TRBV12-4,TRBJ2-3,CASSNSGESDTQYF
TRBV20-1,TRBJ2-1,CSATRGESEQFF
TRBV18,TRBJ2-3,CASFQKGASTDTQYF
TRBV10-3,TRBJ1-5,CAISLDRDGGTQHF
TRBV27,TRBJ2-1,CASSPRGLSYNEQFF
TRBV27,TRBJ2-7,CASAPLFHSEQYF
TRBV5-6,TRBJ2-5,CASSLEVFQGAITQETQYF
TRBV6-2/TRBV6-3,TRBJ2-5,CASSRTWGQETQYF
TRBV12-3/TRBV12-4,TRBJ2-3,CASSRRWLAVTDTQYF
TRBV7-2,TRBJ2-3,CASSLVVLAGLSDTQYF
TRBV10-3,TRBJ2-7,CAISDYNLSSYEQYF